This T cell receptor beta chain was documented in a study of T-cell memory formation after mild COVID-19. TCRdb re-called the 5' RACE reads with MiXCR, one entry per CDR3 protein. This table has approximately 340,000 distinct CDR3 sequences, approximately 13% appearing once. Study-wide points: Cross-reactive memory seemingly joined, as some responding clones were found in pre-infection memory. Later expanders leaned CD4+, whereas day 15 to 85 contracting clones were balanced CD4/CD8. Largely, contracting CD4+ clones fell within CM and EM, and contracting CD8+ clones within EMRA.

This CDR3 is 14 amino acids long. V was shortened by 4 bases and J by 6 bases, with 15 bases between the two germline ends. CDR1 is SGHRS and CDR2 is YFSETQ in the germline V gene. This clonotype was seen a handful of times. Its antigen is unknown. Sequenced input: PBMCs or a T cell subset sorted from them (not recorded which). This chain connects TRBV5-1 to TRBJ2-3, with D perhaps matching TRBD1 (5 bases). The sequence was obtained from a man between 18 and 35 years old who had mild COVID-19 (a few samples of this study predate the infection). Cell type and time point are not known. Here the CDR3 reads CASSPGRAEDTQYF. The CDR3 nucleotides read TGCGCCAGCAGCCCCGGCAGGGCGGAGGATACGCAGTATTTT.